This TCR beta chain appears in the sequencing data of a study of blood T cells in healthy people across ages. The CDR3 has 15 residues. J was trimmed by 6 bases and V by 3 bases; bases with no gene match: 5. Germline V gives CDR1 MNHEY, CDR2 SMNVEV (reference sequence). A second about 7 to 11 cycle PCR used barcoded and J-beta primers. Via MiXCR, TCRdb re-called the 5' RACE reads, giving one row per CDR3 protein. The repertoire has hundreds of thousands of distinct CDR3 sequences, around half of them found once; the top ten carry under 35%. This clonotype has just a few counts. This TCR was recovered from a woman in her sixties in good health. The chain joins TRBV27 to TRBJ2-1, with 10 bases identical to TRBD1. The sequenced material came from blood. This CDR3 reads CASSLRGTGVNEQFF. CDR3 DNA sequence: TGTGCCAGCAGTTTGAGGGGGACAGGGGTCAATGAGCAGTTCTTC.